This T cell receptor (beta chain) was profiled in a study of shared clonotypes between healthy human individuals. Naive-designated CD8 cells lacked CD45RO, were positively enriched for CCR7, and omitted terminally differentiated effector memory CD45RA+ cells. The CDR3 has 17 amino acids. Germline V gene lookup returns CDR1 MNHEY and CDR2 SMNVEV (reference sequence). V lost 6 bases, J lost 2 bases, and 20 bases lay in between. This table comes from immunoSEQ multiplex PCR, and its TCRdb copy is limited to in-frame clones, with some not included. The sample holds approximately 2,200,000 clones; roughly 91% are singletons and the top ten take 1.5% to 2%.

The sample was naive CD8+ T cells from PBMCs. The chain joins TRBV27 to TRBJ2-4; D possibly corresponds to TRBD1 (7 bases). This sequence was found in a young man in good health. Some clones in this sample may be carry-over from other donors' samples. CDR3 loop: CASSPWGAGGPKNIQYF. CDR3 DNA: TGTGCCAGCAGCCCGTGGGGGGCAGGGGGACCCAAAAACATTCAGTACTTC.